The TCR beta chain under discussion was sequenced for a study of T cell repertoires in cytomegalovirus infection. General study points: Cumulative frequency of public TCR beta families picked out carriers of CMV plus the relevant HLA.

The V segment lost 5 bases and the J segment 3 bases; nucleotides outside the gene matches: 14. This CDR3 has 17 residues. CDR1 and CDR2 (germline): MNHEY, SVGEGT. TCRdb re-called the reads through MiXCR, storing one row per CDR3 protein. The table has 750,000 to 950,000 distinct CDR3 sequences, about 28% seen once. This clonotype was detected only a few times. No antigen is known for it. The chain is built from TRBV6-2 or TRBV6-3 and TRBJ2-7; 9 bases align to TRBD2. The clonotype originates from a human donor in good health (CMV status not recorded). Some clones in this sample may be carry-over from other donors' samples. The sample in question was cultured CD8+ T cells from PBMCs, obtained from culture after CMV antigen stimulation. CDR3: CASSLTTLAGAGYEQYV. The CDR3 DNA follows: TGTGCCAGCAGTCTAACGACTTTAGCGGGAGCAGGCTACGAGCAGTACGTC.